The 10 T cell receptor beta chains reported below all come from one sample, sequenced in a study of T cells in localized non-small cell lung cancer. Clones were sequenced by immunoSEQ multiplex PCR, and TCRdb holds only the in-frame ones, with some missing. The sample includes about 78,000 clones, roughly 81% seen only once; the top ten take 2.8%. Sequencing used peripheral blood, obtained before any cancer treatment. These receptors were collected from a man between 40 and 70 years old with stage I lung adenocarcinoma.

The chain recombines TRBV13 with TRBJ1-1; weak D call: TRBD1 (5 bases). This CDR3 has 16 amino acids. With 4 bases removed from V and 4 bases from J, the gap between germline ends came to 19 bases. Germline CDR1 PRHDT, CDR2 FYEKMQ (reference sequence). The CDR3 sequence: CASSSSHQGSLTEAFF. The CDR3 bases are TGTGCCAGCAGCTCTAGCCATCAGGGTTCTCTCACTGAAGCTTTCTTT.

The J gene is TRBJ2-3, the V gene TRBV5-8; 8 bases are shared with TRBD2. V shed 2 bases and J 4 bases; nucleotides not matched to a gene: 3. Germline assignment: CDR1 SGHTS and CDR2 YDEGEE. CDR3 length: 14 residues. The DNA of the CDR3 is TGTGCCAGCAGCTTAGGCGGGAGGTCAGATACGCAGTATTTT. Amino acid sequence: CASSLGGRSDTQYF.

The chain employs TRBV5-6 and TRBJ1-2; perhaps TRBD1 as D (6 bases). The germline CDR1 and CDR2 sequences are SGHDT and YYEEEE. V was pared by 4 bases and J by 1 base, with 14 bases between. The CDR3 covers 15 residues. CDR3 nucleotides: TGTGCCAGCAGCGCGACAGGAGAGTTTAACTATGGCTACACCTTC. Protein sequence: CASSATGEFNYGYTF.

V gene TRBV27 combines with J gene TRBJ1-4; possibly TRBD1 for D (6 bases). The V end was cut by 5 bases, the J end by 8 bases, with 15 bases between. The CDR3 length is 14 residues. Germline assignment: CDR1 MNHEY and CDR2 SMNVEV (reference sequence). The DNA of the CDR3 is TGTGCCAGCAGTCTTTACAGGGACACGGAAAAACTGTTTTTT. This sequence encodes CASSLYRDTEKLFF.

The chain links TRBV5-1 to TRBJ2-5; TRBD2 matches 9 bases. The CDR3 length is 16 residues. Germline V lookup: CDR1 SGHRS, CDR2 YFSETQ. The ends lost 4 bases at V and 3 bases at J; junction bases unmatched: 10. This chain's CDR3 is CASSPRASGAKETQYF. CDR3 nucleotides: TGCGCCAGCAGCCCGCGGGCTAGCGGGGCGAAAGAGACCCAGTACTTC.

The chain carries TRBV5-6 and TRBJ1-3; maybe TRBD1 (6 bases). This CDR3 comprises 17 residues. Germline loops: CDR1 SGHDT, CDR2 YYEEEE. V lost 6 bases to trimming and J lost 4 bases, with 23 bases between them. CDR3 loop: CASTGGTPPLSGNTIYF. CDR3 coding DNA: TGTGCCAGCACTGGAGGGACACCTCCTTTGTCGGGAAACACCATATATTTT.

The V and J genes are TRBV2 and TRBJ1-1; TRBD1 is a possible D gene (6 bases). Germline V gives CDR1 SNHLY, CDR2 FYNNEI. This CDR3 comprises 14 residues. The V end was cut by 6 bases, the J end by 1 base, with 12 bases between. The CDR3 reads CASSRTVENTEAFF. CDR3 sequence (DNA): TGTGCCAGCAGCCGGACAGTGGAGAACACTGAAGCTTTCTTT.

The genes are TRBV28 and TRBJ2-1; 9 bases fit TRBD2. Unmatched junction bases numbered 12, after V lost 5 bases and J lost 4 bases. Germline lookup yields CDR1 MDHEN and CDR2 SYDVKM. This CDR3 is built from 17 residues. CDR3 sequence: CASSPGSGRPLYNEQFF. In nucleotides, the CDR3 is TGTGCCAGCAGTCCGGGAAGCGGGAGGCCCCTTTACAATGAGCAGTTCTTC.

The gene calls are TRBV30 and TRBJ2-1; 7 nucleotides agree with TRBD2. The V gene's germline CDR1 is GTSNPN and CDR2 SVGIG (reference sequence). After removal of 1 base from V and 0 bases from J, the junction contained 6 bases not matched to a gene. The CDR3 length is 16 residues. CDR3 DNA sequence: TGTGCCTGGAGTGGTATAGCGGGTAGCTCCTACAATGAGCAGTTCTTC. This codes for CAWSGIAGSSYNEQFF.

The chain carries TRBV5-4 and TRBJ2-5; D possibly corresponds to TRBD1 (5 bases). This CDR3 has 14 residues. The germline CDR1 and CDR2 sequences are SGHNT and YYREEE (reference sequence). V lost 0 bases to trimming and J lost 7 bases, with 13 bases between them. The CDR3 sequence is CASSLGQGGRTQYF. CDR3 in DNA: TGTGCCAGCAGCTTGGGGCAGGGTGGAAGGACCCAGTACTTC.